A selection of T cell receptor beta chains follows, all from one sample in a study of T cell repertoires in cytomegalovirus infection. MiXCR, applied by TCRdb to the reads, yields one record per CDR3 protein. Of around 750,000 distinct CDR3 sequences in the sample, approximately 32% were seen once. Antigen specificity for these receptors is unknown. The sequences come from cultured CD8+ T cells from PBMCs, collected from culture after CMV antigen stimulation. These receptors were collected from a human donor in good health (CMV status not recorded). Some clones in this sample may be carry-over from other donors' samples. Both conserved end residues are part of each CDR3. The D gene is left open where the match is weak. Part of the rows lack a size; the others show once, few, many or a class for expanded clones.

-,TRBV15,TRBJ1-1,-,CATSRAVQGSTEAFF,TGTGCCACCAGCAGAGCGGTACAAGGGAGTACTGAAGCTTTCTTT
-,TRBV29-1,TRBJ1-5,-,CSAGGGNQPQHF,TGCAGCGCGGGGGGAGGTAATCAGCCCCAGCATTTT
-,TRBV7-4,TRBJ1-3,-,CASSLVGRGLGNTIYF,TGTGCCAGCAGCTTAGTCGGCAGGGGTCTTGGAAACACCATATATTTT
-,TRBV10-3,TRBJ1-3,few,CAIRETATSGNTIYF,TGTGCCATCAGGGAGACAGCTACCTCTGGAAACACCATATATTTT
-,TRBV7-8,TRBJ2-7,-,CASSLARSGYEQYF,TGTGCCAGCAGCTTAGCCCGGTCAGGCTACGAGCAGTACTTC
-,TRBV7-9,TRBJ2-5,-,CASSFKDTGRYQETQYF,TGTGCCAGCAGCTTTAAAGACACAGGGAGGTACCAAGAGACCCAGTACTTC
TRBD1,TRBV7-9,TRBJ1-2,-,CVSSLEGTGATNYGYTF,TGTGTCAGCAGCTTAGAGGGGACAGGGGCGACTAACTATGGCTACACCTTC
TRBD1,TRBV7-9,TRBJ1-2,few,CASSITDRASYGYTF,TGTGCCAGCAGCATTACGGACAGGGCCAGCTATGGCTACACCTTC
TRBD1,TRBV7-9,TRBJ1-5,few,CASSIDRDPNQPQHF,TGTGCCAGCAGCATTGACAGGGACCCCAATCAGCCCCAGCATTTT
TRBD1,TRBV27,TRBJ1-2,-,CASLGPLQGAVDYGYTF,TGTGCCAGTTTAGGGCCCCTACAGGGGGCTGTAGACTATGGCTACACCTTC
-,TRBV19,TRBJ1-1,few,CASSIPPTGNTEAFF,TGTGCCAGTAGTATCCCCCCGACGGGGAACACTGAAGCTTTCTTT
-,TRBV2,TRBJ1-1,-,CASIQRGANTEAFF,TGTGCCAGCATCCAAAGGGGGGCCAACACTGAAGCTTTCTTT
-,TRBV27,TRBJ2-1,few,CASSLLQTGRSGGYNEQFF,TGTGCCAGCAGTTTATTACAGACAGGGCGTTCGGGGGGATACAATGAGCAGTTCTTC
TRBD1,TRBV6-1,TRBJ1-2,-,CASSLYDRGYGYTF,TGTGCCAGCAGTCTCTATGACAGGGGGTATGGCTACACCTTC
-,TRBV27,TRBJ1-1,-,CASMGPGNTEAFF,TGTGCCAGCATGGGTCCCGGGAACACTGAAGCTTTCTTT
TRBD1,TRBV4-1,TRBJ1-1,-,CASSQGDRPRIF,TGCGCCAGCAGCCAAGGGGACAGGCCACGGATCTTT
-,TRBV29-1,TRBJ1-1,-,CSVFIERAIEAFF,TGCAGCGTTTTCATCGAAAGGGCCATCGAAGCTTTCTTT
-,TRBV28,TRBJ2-3,-,CASSLGEMGPDTQYF,TGTGCCAGCAGTTTAGGCGAAATGGGCCCAGATACGCAGTATTTT
TRBD1,TRBV7-8,TRBJ2-7,many,CASSSGQGPFFEQYF,TGTGCCAGCAGCTCGGGACAGGGTCCCTTTTTCGAGCAGTACTTC
-,TRBV10-3,TRBJ2-1,many,CAISEKTYEQFF,TGTGCCATCAGTGAGAAAACCTATGAGCAGTTCTTC
-,TRBV12-3/TRBV12-4,TRBJ1-2,-,CASSPLLSGYGYTF,TGTGCCAGCAGCCCCCTCCTTTCAGGCTATGGCTACACCTTC
-,TRBV7-2,TRBJ2-5,many,CASSFRLSWEAQYF,TGTGCCAGCAGCTTCCGACTCTCGTGGGAGGCCCAGTACTTC
-,TRBV7-3,TRBJ2-3,-,CASSLNGGPTDTQYF,TGTGCCAGCAGCCTCAACGGGGGTCCCACAGATACGCAGTATTTT
TRBD2,TRBV7-6,TRBJ2-7,many,CASSSGLAGVYEQYF,TGTGCCAGCAGCTCCGGACTAGCGGGGGTCTACGAGCAGTACTTC
-,TRBV7-2,TRBJ2-3,-,CASSRSGSRVTDTQYF,TGTGCCAGCAGCCGGTCTGGAAGCAGGGTCACAGATACGCAGTATTTT
-,TRBV7-9,TRBJ1-1,-,CASSLIREAFF,TGTGCCAGCAGCTTAATCAGGGAAGCTTTCTTT
-,TRBV7-6,TRBJ1-2,-,CASAPGGFYGYTF,TGTGCCAGCGCCCCTGGGGGGTTCTATGGCTACACCTTC
-,TRBV7-6,TRBJ1-1,-,CASSLRTGPTEAFF,TGTGCCAGCAGCCTCCGGACGGGACCCACTGAAGCTTTCTTT
TRBD2,TRBV6-6,TRBJ2-2,few,CASSYSGLGGGELFF,TGTGCCAGCAGTTACTCGGGACTAGGGGGTGGGGAGCTGTTTTTT
TRBD1,TRBV2,TRBJ1-2,-,CASSGPSGTGGTQYGYTF,TGTGCCAGCAGTGGCCCATCCGGGACAGGAGGGACGCAGTATGGCTACACCTTC
-,TRBV7-2,TRBJ2-2,many,CASSLDLLQWQNTGELFF,TGTGCCAGCAGCTTAGACCTCCTTCAGTGGCAGAACACCGGGGAGCTGTTTTTT
TRBD1,TRBV27,TRBJ2-5,-,CVSSLSGQGPQETQYF,TGTGTCAGCAGTTTAAGCGGACAGGGTCCCCAAGAGACCCAGTACTTC
TRBD1,TRBV12-3/TRBV12-4,TRBJ1-2,-,CASSGQGAFGYTF,TGTGCCAGCAGTGGACAGGGGGCGTTTGGCTACACCTTC
-,TRBV20-1,TRBJ1-1,-,CSAKDRAQSEAFF,TGCAGTGCTAAAGACAGAGCACAATCTGAAGCTTTCTTT
-,TRBV19,TRBJ1-5,few,CASTSKGLTADQPQHF,TGTGCCAGTACTTCGAAAGGACTAACGGCAGATCAGCCCCAGCATTTT